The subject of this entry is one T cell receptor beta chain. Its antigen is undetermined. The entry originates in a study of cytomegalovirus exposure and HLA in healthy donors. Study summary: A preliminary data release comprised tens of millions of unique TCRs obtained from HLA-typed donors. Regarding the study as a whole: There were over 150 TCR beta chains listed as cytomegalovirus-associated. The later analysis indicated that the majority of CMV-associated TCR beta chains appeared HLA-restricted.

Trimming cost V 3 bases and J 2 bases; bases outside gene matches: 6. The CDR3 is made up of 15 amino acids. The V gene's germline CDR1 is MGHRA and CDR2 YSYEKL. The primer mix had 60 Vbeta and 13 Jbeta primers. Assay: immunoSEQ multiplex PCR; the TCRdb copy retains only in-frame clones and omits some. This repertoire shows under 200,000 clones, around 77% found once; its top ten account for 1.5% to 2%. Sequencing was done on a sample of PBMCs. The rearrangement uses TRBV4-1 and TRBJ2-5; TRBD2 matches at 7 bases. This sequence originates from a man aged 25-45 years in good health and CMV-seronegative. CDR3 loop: CASSQAGTTQETQYF. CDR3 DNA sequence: TGCGCCAGCAGCCAGGCCGGGACTACACAAGAGACCCAGTACTTC.